The present entry profiles one T cell receptor (beta chain) with its context. This CDR3 is 14 amino acids long. CDR1 ENHRY and CDR2 SYGVKD come from the germline V gene. J was trimmed by 10 bases and V by 4 bases; bases with no gene match: 7. Authors' processing steps: The authors estimated nucleated cell counts from reference gene primer amplification. Measured with immunoSEQ multiplex PCR; TCRdb has only the in-frame clones, and not every one. V, J and clone size reflect that table, while D and trimming were determined from the DNA. This sample has more than 150,000 clones, with less than 90% found just once. This specimen comes from a study of blood T cell repertoires in COVID-19. Study details: PBMCs, B-cell-depleted T cells, or T cells provided the cDNA or gDNA that made up the material.

Input material: peripheral blood. The chain carries TRBV10-3 and TRBJ2-1, with 10 bases aligning to TRBD1. This clonotype originated in a man aged 18 to 29 with active or convalescent COVID-19. Here the CDR3 reads CAISGGTGVYEQFF. The CDR3, as DNA: TGTGCCATCAGTGGGGGGACAGGGGTATACGAGCAGTTCTTC.